This is a list of T cell receptor beta chains from one sample in a study of blood T cells in healthy people across ages. TCRdb reprocessed the 5' RACE reads via MiXCR and lists one record per CDR3 protein. The sample includes 1,300,000 or so distinct CDR3 sequences, approximately 63% of them seen just once. The source material was blood. These receptors were collected from a man aged 18 to 30 in good health. Both conserved end residues are trimmed from each CDR3.

V gene: TRBV14
CDR3 protein: ASSQDQLAGDTQY

V gene: TRBV3-1
CDR3 protein: ASSSTRSNYGYT

V gene: TRBV5-6
CDR3 protein: ASSLRTQVLGANVLT

V gene: TRBV10-1
CDR3 protein: ASSISGTSGYNEQF

V gene: TRBV6-5
CDR3 protein: ASGGGRGAYEQY

V gene: TRBV7-2
CDR3 protein: ASSLGGQPRSPLH

V gene: TRBV29-1
CDR3 protein: SVEGLTGSEAF

V gene: TRBV4-3
CDR3 protein: ASSPFFGGSIDEQF

V gene: TRBV5-1
CDR3 protein: ASGRLAEGFHEQF

V gene: TRBV7-9
CDR3 protein: ASSSAEGQDYGYT

V gene: TRBV7-2
CDR3 protein: ASSGTGFTDTQY

V gene: TRBV6-2/TRBV6-3
CDR3 protein: ASSYARHHGGTYEQY

V gene: TRBV2
CDR3 protein: ASSLPQGQTANYGYT

V gene: TRBV6-5
CDR3 protein: ATWSGRPGGGTQY

V gene: TRBV9
CDR3 protein: ASSVELPNNEQF

V gene: TRBV4-3
CDR3 protein: ASSPGMRPQY

V gene: TRBV20-1
CDR3 protein: RTSTSGTRTDTQY

V gene: TRBV20-1
CDR3 protein: GVGRFNYGYT

V gene: TRBV3-1
CDR3 protein: ASSQEVLGGLVDTDTQY

V gene: TRBV20-1
CDR3 protein: SARTGLAGPDTQY

V gene: TRBV27
CDR3 protein: ASSLSGPQEKDYGYT

V gene: TRBV6-5
CDR3 protein: ASSPPSNLGTYEQY

V gene: TRBV4-3
CDR3 protein: ASSQGQRIYEQY

V gene: TRBV6-2/TRBV6-3
CDR3 protein: ASSYSGEDSSYNSPLH

V gene: TRBV3-1
CDR3 protein: ASSSGLKEY

V gene: TRBV20-1
CDR3 protein: SAPHPGQGDEQY

V gene: TRBV28
CDR3 protein: ASSAPDLNTEAF

V gene: TRBV3-1
CDR3 protein: ASSQPPLHEQY

V gene: TRBV7-8
CDR3 protein: ASSLAPVDTDTQY

V gene: TRBV5-1
CDR3 protein: ASSLAASGEQY

V gene: TRBV4-3
CDR3 protein: ASSQDRASRNTEAF

V gene: TRBV4-3
CDR3 protein: ASSHGSVNEQF

V gene: TRBV6-2/TRBV6-3
CDR3 protein: ASGGQLNQPQH

V gene: TRBV4-1
CDR3 protein: VSSQDWGRNEQF

V gene: TRBV27
CDR3 protein: ASRTVAGTENGYT

V gene: TRBV29-1
CDR3 protein: SVDRSTRSYNEQY

V gene: TRBV5-1
CDR3 protein: ASRPGGGVFYEQY

V gene: TRBV20-1
CDR3 protein: SAAGGIRPDTQY

V gene: TRBV6-6
CDR3 protein: ASRGRVCEQF

V gene: TRBV29-1
CDR3 protein: SADRTSGDNEQF

V gene: TRBV15
CDR3 protein: ATSRASSGGAETQY

V gene: TRBV21-1
CDR3 protein: ASSKGLPWGEQF